This TCR beta chain was sequenced in a study of shared clonotypes between healthy human individuals. This clone has a single count. The V end lost 2 bases, the J end lost 3 bases, and 5 bases lay between the germline ends. The CDR3 loop spans 13 amino acids. CDR1 is SGHRS, CDR2 YFSETQ, per germline. Method: immunoSEQ multiplex PCR; TCRdb's copy keeps in-frame clones and lacks some. Of 500,000 or so clones detected, more than 95% appear once; the ten largest clones hold nearly 0.065%. The chain recombines TRBV5-1 with TRBJ2-2; no clear D. Sequences were obtained from naive CD4+ T cells sorted from blood. Noted subset: CD45RA+ positively selected. The source is a woman aged 25 to 39 in good health. The CDR3 sequence: CASSFPDTGELFF. DNA of the CDR3: TGCGCCAGCAGCTTCCCCGACACCGGGGAGCTGTTTTTT.